The present T cell receptor (beta chain) was sequenced within a study of CD8+ T cells in alopecia areata. Study at large: Treatment of the treated patients consisted of oral tofacitinib, 5 to 10 mg twice daily.

Treatment here: oral pan-JAK inhibitor, 5-10 mg twice daily. Alopecia areata patients provided lesional scalp punch biopsies and peripheral blood. Study observations and caveats: Normal-skin resident alphabeta T cells also appear among scalp sample sequences. On tofacitinib, scalp clonality and expanded CD8+ clones among top 100 fell significantly.

Of note for this clone: Its antigen is unidentified.

Investigators isolated RNA and reverse transcribed it into cDNA to act as the sequencing template. Some clones are missing from TCRdb's copy, which holds only in-frame ones; the method was immunoSEQ multiplex PCR. This sample has approximately 210,000 clones; roughly three fifths occur once, and the top ten carry 1% to 1.5%. From germline, CDR1 is WSHSY and CDR2 SAAADI. The length of the CDR3 is 15 residues. The V gene lost 2 bases and the J gene lost 4 bases, with 13 bases spanning the gap. The chain carries TRBV10-2 and TRBJ2-3; D gene ambiguous. This sequence was found in a human donor with alopecia areata. The sequences come from CD4+ T cells sorted from blood, collected between weeks 43 and 45, from a patient treated with tofacitinib. This CDR3 is CASSEGGRAADTQYF. The CDR3 bases are TGCGCCAGCAGTGAGGGTGGTAGGGCAGCAGATACGCAGTATTTT.